A single sample gave rise to the 5 T cell receptor beta chains below, sequenced in a study of blood T cell repertoires in COVID-19. The data were produced by immunoSEQ multiplex PCR, yet TCRdb's version contains in-frame clones alone and is incomplete. The table shows under 300,000 clones, with around four fifths occurring only once. The sequencing sample was made of peripheral blood. The source of these receptors is a woman aged 55-69 years with active or convalescent COVID-19.

This chain uses TRBV3-1 (or the pseudogene TRBV3-2) with TRBJ1-6; D is perhaps TRBD1 (5 bases). This CDR3 region has 12 residues. Trimming removed 3 bases at V and 10 bases at J, with 7 bases between. Germline CDR1 and CDR2: LGHDT and YNNKEL (reference sequence). The CDR3 spells CASSHPGSPLHF. As DNA, the CDR3 is TGTGCCAGCAGCCACCCAGGGTCACCCCTCCACTTT.

The chain employs TRBV29-1 and TRBJ1-2, with 9 bases that match TRBD1. The V gene's germline CDR1 is SQVTM and CDR2 ANQGSEA. Losses at the gene ends were 0 bases for V and 14 bases for J; bases not matched to a gene: 16. The CDR3 runs to 15 residues. CDR3 loop: CSVEDVRTGARKGTF. CDR3 in DNA: TGCAGCGTTGAAGATGTTAGGACAGGGGCGAGGAAGGGGACCTTC.

This clone was counted between two and nine times. The rearrangement links TRBV3-1 (or the pseudogene TRBV3-2) to TRBJ2-2; TRBD2 might be the D (7 bases). With 4 bases removed from V and 1 base from J, the gap between germline ends came to 19 bases. Germline V gene lookup returns CDR1 LGHDT and CDR2 YNNKEL (reference sequence). This CDR3 is 18 amino acids long. CDR3 amino acids: CASSPFRGAQMNTGELFF. CDR3 sequence (DNA): TGTGCCAGCAGCCCTTTTCGGGGGGCGCAGATGAACACCGGGGAGCTGTTTTTT.

The V gene is TRBV19, the J gene TRBJ2-6, with 8 nucleotides matching TRBD2. The V and J ends lost 7 bases and 0 bases, in that order; junction bases with no gene match: 8. CDR1 is LNHDA, CDR2 SQIVND, per germline (reference sequence). The CDR3 has 17 residues. The CDR3 DNA is TGTGCCAGTAACGGGCTAGCGGGCTCCTCTGGGGCCAACGTCCTGACTTTC. This translates into CASNGLAGSSGANVLTF. The whole variable domain, filled in from reference TRBV19 and TRBJ2-6, reads DGGITQSPKYLFRKEGQNVTLSCEQNLNHDAMYWYRQDPGQGLRLIYYSQIVNDFQKGDIAEGYSVSREKKESFPLTVTSAQKNPTAFYLCASNGLAGSSGANVLTFGAGSRLTVL.

V usage is TRBV4-2 and J usage is TRBJ1-6, with TRBD1 matching over 10 bases. V lost 3 bases and J lost 8; bases outside the gene matches: 1. From germline, CDR1 is LGHNA and CDR2 YNFKEQ. This CDR3 spans 14 amino acids. The CDR3 DNA reads as TGTGCCAGCAGCCAGACAGGGGGCTATTCACCCCTCCACTTT. It is translated as CASSQTGGYSPLHF.